The 15 T cell receptor beta chains below were found in one sample sequenced in a study of control samples from healthy donors and cancer patients. Assay used: immunoSEQ multiplex PCR; TCRdb lists only in-frame clones, some missing. This sample has 85,000 to 90,000 clones; roughly 86% occur once, and the top ten carry 20% to 25%. The sample taken for sequencing was blood. These receptors came from a man aged 25 to 40 in good health.

Only one count was recorded for this clone. CDR3: CASSWGAVTGELFF. In nucleotides, the CDR3 is TGTGCCAGCAGTTGGGGGGCCGTCACCGGGGAGCTGTTTTTT. J is TRBJ2-2 and V is TRBV6-2 or TRBV6-3; either TRBD1 or TRBD2 may supply D (6 bases each). CDR1 and CDR2 from the germline V gene are MNHEY and SVGEGT. This CDR3 has 14 residues. The V end was cut by 4 bases, the J end by 4 bases, with 10 bases between.

The chain recombines TRBV7-6 with TRBJ1-1; weak D call: TRBD1 (5 bases). This CDR3 contains 15 residues. Germline V gene sequence: CDR1 SGHVS, CDR2 FNYEAQ. The V and J ends lost 5 bases and 1 base respectively, with 14 bases between them. The CDR3 sequence is CASSLRTLRNTEAFF. The CDR3 DNA is TGTGCCAGCAGCCTTCGGACACTTAGGAACACTGAAGCTTTCTTT.

The V and J genes are TRBV24-1 and TRBJ2-3; 7 nucleotides align to TRBD1. CDR3 length equals 17 residues. V shed 2 bases and J 0 bases; nucleotides not matched to a gene: 7. Germline CDR1 KGHDR, CDR2 SFDVKD. The CDR3, as DNA: TGTGCCACCAGTGATTGGCTCAGGGGGAAAAGCACAGATACGCAGTATTTT. This sequence encodes CATSDWLRGKSTDTQYF.

The chain couples TRBV30 to TRBJ1-2; 7 bases map to TRBD1. Germline V lookup: CDR1 GTSNPN, CDR2 SVGIG (reference sequence). This CDR3 spans 12 amino acids. Trimming cost V 1 base and J 7 bases; bases outside gene matches: 3. The CDR3 region has the DNA TGTGCCTGGAGTGCAGGGGGGGGTGGCTACACCTTC. This gives the protein CAWSAGGGGYTF.

This rearrangement joins TRBV18 to TRBJ1-1; 7 nucleotides match TRBD1. This CDR3 comprises 17 residues. V was pared by 0 bases and J by 1 base, with 8 bases of the junction left unmatched. In germline, CDR1 is KGHSH, CDR2 LQKENI. The CDR3 DNA sequence: TGTGCCAGCTCACCACCGGGGACAGCTAACGCGAACACTGAAGCTTTCTTT. Its translation is CASSPPGTANANTEAFF.

The chain links TRBV6-5 to TRBJ2-5, with D perhaps given as TRBD1 or TRBD2 (6 bases each). Germline CDR1 is MNHEY and CDR2 is SVGAGI. This CDR3 is built from 14 residues. With 7 bases removed from V and 1 base from J, the gap between germline ends came to 13 bases. The chain's CDR3 is CASTQTGAQETQYF. Written as DNA, the CDR3 is TGTGCCAGCACCCAAACGGGGGCCCAAGAGACCCAGTACTTC.

The genes are TRBV27 and TRBJ1-5, with 8 bases that match TRBD1. Trimming took 5 bases from V and 8 from J; bases not matched to a gene: 8. This CDR3 has 14 amino acids. In germline, CDR1 is MNHEY, CDR2 SMNVEV (reference sequence). As DNA, the CDR3 is TGTGCCAGCAGTAACCACAGGGGGGGGGAGCCCCAGCATTTT. It encodes CASSNHRGGEPQHF.

The V and J genes are TRBV7-9 and TRBJ1-2; D is uncertain. The CDR3 is 14 amino acids. Trimming took off 5 bases at V and 1 base at J, with 11 bases between the two ends. Germline loops: CDR1 SEHNR, CDR2 FQNEAQ (reference sequence). The CDR3 nucleotides read TGTGCCAGCAGCCCCTCGACGGATAACTATGGCTACACCTTC. Translated: CASSPSTDNYGYTF.

The V call is TRBV19, the J call TRBJ1-3; D unresolved. The V and J ends lost 7 bases and 0 bases respectively, with 10 bases between them. There are 14 residues in the CDR3. Germline V gene lookup returns CDR1 LNHDA and CDR2 SQIVND (reference sequence). In DNA form, the CDR3 reads TGTGCCAGTACCAATTGGGCCTCTGGAAACACCATATATTTT. Encoded protein: CASTNWASGNTIYF. Supplemented by reference TRBV19 and TRBJ1-3, the full variable domain reads DGGITQSPKYLFRKEGQNVTLSCEQNLNHDAMYWYRQDPGQGLRLIYYSQIVNDFQKGDIAEGYSVSREKKESFPLTVTSAQKNPTAFYLCASTNWASGNTIYFGEGSWLTVV.

The chain uses TRBV11-2 and TRBJ2-7, with 7 bases lining up with TRBD1. Looked up from germline, CDR1 is SGHAT and CDR2 is FQNNGV. Trimming took 7 bases from V and 5 from J; bases not matched to a gene: 14. This CDR3 has 15 residues. CDR3 coding DNA: TGTGCCAGCACCGTTTTACAGGGGAGACAAGACGAGCAGTACTTC. Residues: CASTVLQGRQDEQYF.

The J gene is TRBJ2-7, the V gene TRBV7-2; 8 bases line up with TRBD2. The CDR3 covers 13 residues. V was clipped by 1 base and J by 6 bases; unmatched bases: 2. Germline V gene lookup returns CDR1 SGHTA and CDR2 FQGNSA. CDR3 loop: CASSLGGLGEQYV. CDR3 coding DNA: TGTGCCAGCAGCTTAGGGGGACTAGGCGAGCAGTACGTC.

This chain connects TRBV18 to TRBJ1-5, with 12 bases aligning to TRBD1. Germline trimming cut 3 bases from V and 4 bases from J; bases unmatched to any gene: 4. The CDR3 consists of 16 residues. Germline V gene sequence: CDR1 KGHSH, CDR2 LQKENI. CDR3 amino acids: CASSPGTGGRNQPQHF. CDR3 DNA sequence: TGTGCCAGCTCACCCGGGACAGGGGGCCGAAATCAGCCCCAGCATTTT. Full variable domain (remainder filled in from reference TRBV18 and TRBJ1-5): NAGVMQNPRHLVRRRGQEARLRCSPMKGHSHVYWYRQLPEEGLKFMVYLQKENIIDESGMPKERFSAEFPKEGPSILRIQQVVRGDSAAYFCASSPGTGGRNQPQHFGDGTRLSIL.

The rearrangement links TRBV2 to TRBJ1-5, with TRBD1 matching over 8 bases. The CDR3 has 13 amino acids. Germline loops: CDR1 SNHLY, CDR2 FYNNEI. V trimming: 7 bases; J trimming: 6 bases; junction bases outside the gene matches: 5. The CDR3 loop reads CASTSDRAQPQHF. Written as DNA, the CDR3 is TGTGCCAGCACCTCGGACAGGGCTCAGCCCCAGCATTTT.

The chain combines TRBV6-1 with TRBJ1-1; D gene unclear. The length of the CDR3 is 13 residues. Germline assignment: CDR1 MNHNS and CDR2 SASEGT. Trimming removed 2 bases at V and 4 bases at J, with 8 bases between. CDR3 in amino acids: CASSEYEVTEAFF. In DNA, the CDR3 is TGTGCCAGCAGTGAATACGAGGTCACTGAAGCTTTCTTT.

The chain is built from TRBV24-1 and TRBJ1-3, with D unresolved. Germline CDR1 reads KGHDR; CDR2 reads SFDVKD. Trimming stripped 3 bases from V and 4 bases from J, with 6 bases between. This CDR3 has 13 residues. The CDR3 is CATSDGRGNTIYF. CDR3 DNA: TGTGCCACCAGTGATGGTCGGGGAAACACCATATATTTT.